A selection of T cell receptor beta chains follows, all from one sample in a study of radiation and T cells in renal cell carcinoma. Produced via immunoSEQ multiplex PCR; TCRdb's table is partial and in-frame only. There are about 150,000 clones in the sample; about 85% occur only once, and about 4% lies in the top ten. Sequences were derived from blood, sampled from a patient whose treatment included radiotherapy and nephrectomy. The receptors shown here come from a woman aged 65 to 85 with renal cell carcinoma. Both conserved end residues are part of each CDR3. D genes are given only for firm matches. The size field is filled for only some rows; it gives once, few, many or a size class.

TRBJ2-3,NA,TRBV5-1,NA,TGCGCCAGCAGCTCGGGGGTATCCACAGATACGCAGTATTTT,CASSSGVSTDTQYF
TRBJ2-6,NA,TRBV11-2,NA,TGTGCCAGCAGCTTGAGGGTCTCTGGGGCCAACGTCCTGACTTTC,CASSLRVSGANVLTF
TRBJ2-2,NA,TRBV6-5,NA,TGTGCCAGCAGTTACTCAACGGACACCGGGGAGCTGTTTTTT,CASSYSTDTGELFF
TRBJ1-4,NA,TRBV19,NA,TGTGCCAGTAGGAGAGGGAACGAAAAACTGTTTTTT,CASRRGNEKLFF
TRBJ1-5,NA,TRBV10-3,NA,TGTGCCATCAGTGCAGGGGCCTCTAATCAGCCCCAGCATTTT,CAISAGASNQPQHF
TRBJ1-1,TRBD1,TRBV6-6,NA,TGTGCCAGCATATTGGCGACAGGGACTTTTGAAGCTTTCTTT,CASILATGTFEAFF
TRBJ2-7,NA,TRBV7-8,once,TGTGCCAGCAGCCGGATGGGAACAGGGTCCTACGAGCAGTACTTC,CASSRMGTGSYEQYF
TRBJ1-5,TRBD1,TRBV6-5,NA,TGTGCCAGCGGGGACAGGGTGGGTCAGCCCCAGCATTTT,CASGDRVGQPQHF
TRBJ1-3,NA,TRBV9,once,TGTGCCAGCAGCGTAGGAGGCAGAAGCTCTGGAAACACCATATATTTT,CASSVGGRSSGNTIYF
TRBJ1-5,NA,TRBV27,NA,TGTGCCAGCACTTCGAACCTGGGTCAGCCCCAGCATTTT,CASTSNLGQPQHF
TRBJ1-2,NA,TRBV7-3,once,TGTGCCAGCAGCTTAACGGAGAACTATGGCTACACCTTC,CASSLTENYGYTF
TRBJ1-6,NA,TRBV7-2,NA,TGTGCCAGCAGCCCCGACAGGACAGCTTCACCCCTCCACTTT,CASSPDRTASPLHF
TRBJ2-7,NA,TRBV7-2,NA,TGTGCCAGCAGCTCCCGTAAGGGGGGAAGCTCCTACGAGCAGTACTTC,CASSSRKGGSSYEQYF
TRBJ1-1,NA,TRBV6-1,NA,TGTGCCAGCAGTGCAAGTAGCTGGGACCCGAGGATCACTGAAGCTTTCTTT,CASSASSWDPRITEAFF
TRBJ1-5,NA,TRBV5-4,NA,TGTGCCAGCAGCGCCGACAGGTATAGCAATCAGCCCCAGCATTTT,CASSADRYSNQPQHF
TRBJ1-1,NA,TRBV4-1,NA,TGCGCCAGCAGCCAAGGTGCACAGGGAGCTAAGAGGAACACTGAAGCTTTCTTT,CASSQGAQGAKRNTEAFF
TRBJ2-2,TRBD1,TRBV5-6,NA,TGTGCCAGCTCTAGGGGACAGACCACCGGGGAGCTGTTTTTT,CASSRGQTTGELFF
TRBJ1-2,NA,TRBV9,once,TGTGCCAGCAGCGTATCGATAGGGGGAGGCTACACCTTC,CASSVSIGGGYTF
TRBJ1-1,NA,TRBV5-4,NA,TGTGCCAGCAGCTTGTCGACGAGGGACACTGAAGCTTTCTTT,CASSLSTRDTEAFF
TRBJ2-7,TRBD1,TRBV27,NA,TGTGCCAGCAGTACCTCCGGGACAGGGTACGAGCAGTACTTC,CASSTSGTGYEQYF
TRBJ1-4,TRBD1,TRBV7-9,NA,TGTGCCAGCAGCTTGGCAGGGGGTGAAAAACTGTTTTTT,CASSLAGGEKLFF
TRBJ2-7,NA,TRBV19,few,TGTGCCAGTAGTATAGAACCGGGCCCCATCTACGAGCAGTACTTC,CASSIEPGPIYEQYF
TRBJ2-5,NA,TRBV5-6,NA,TGTGCCAGCAGCTTAGGAAAGACCCAGTACTTC,CASSLGKTQYF
TRBJ1-6,NA,TRBV10-3,NA,TGTGCCATCAGCGGCCGACAGAATTCACCCCTCCACTTT,CAISGRQNSPLHF
TRBJ1-2,TRBD1,TRBV28,NA,TGTGCCAGCAGTCCAAGACAGGGGAGGGGTGGCTACACCTTC,CASSPRQGRGGYTF
TRBJ2-6,NA,TRBV7-8,NA,TGTGCCAGCAGCTTAGCAGGGTCCTCTGGGGCCAACGTCCTGACTTTC,CASSLAGSSGANVLTF
TRBJ1-2,TRBD1,TRBV7-2,NA,TGTGCCAGCAGCTTACGTGAGGGGGCGAACTATGGCTACACCTTC,CASSLREGANYGYTF
TRBJ2-5,TRBD2,TRBV7-2,few,TGTGCCAGCAGCGCAGGGCTAGCGGGGGGGCGGGAGACCCAGTACTTC,CASSAGLAGGRETQYF
TRBJ1-4,NA,TRBV15,NA,TGTGCCACCTTATCTGGCAGGGGCTCAGAGGAAAAACTGTTTTTT,CATLSGRGSEEKLFF
TRBJ1-5,NA,TRBV19,few,TGTGCCAGTAGTATGGTCCTGCAGGGTAGTCAGCCCCAGCATTTT,CASSMVLQGSQPQHF
TRBJ1-5,NA,TRBV19,NA,TGTGCCAGTAGTATTCTTCACAGTAGCAATCAGCCCCAGCATTTT,CASSILHSSNQPQHF
TRBJ2-3,NA,TRBV11-3,NA,TGTGCCAGCAGCCCACGGGACACAGATACGCAGTATTTT,CASSPRDTDTQYF
TRBJ2-7,NA,TRBV28,NA,TGTGCCAGCAGCGCGCCAGGGTTCGAGCAGTACTTC,CASSAPGFEQYF
TRBJ1-5,TRBD1,TRBV19,NA,TGTGCCAGTAGTAGCCGGGACAGGGGTGGTCAGCCCCAGCATTTT,CASSSRDRGGQPQHF
TRBJ2-7,TRBD2,TRBV6-6,NA,TGTGCCAGCAGTACGACTAGCGGGGGGGCGGCCTACGAGCAGTACTTC,CASSTTSGGAAYEQYF
TRBJ2-7,TRBD2,TRBV11-3,NA,TGTGCCAGCAGCTTAGCCCTAGCGGGGGATTCCTACGAGCAGTACTTC,CASSLALAGDSYEQYF
TRBJ1-4,NA,TRBV18,NA,TGTGCCAGCTCACCACCGGCTGAGAGAGTGGGTGAAAAACTGTTTTTT,CASSPPAERVGEKLFF
TRBJ1-3,TRBD1,TRBV5-4,NA,TGTGCCAGCAGCCTGGACAGGGGCTCTGGAAACACCATATATTTT,CASSLDRGSGNTIYF
TRBJ2-2,NA,TRBV5-1,NA,TGCGCCAGCAGCTTGAGAACAGGTCTCACCGGGGAGCTGTTTTTT,CASSLRTGLTGELFF
TRBJ1-4,NA,TRBV7-6,NA,TGTGCCAGCAGCTCCGCACAGGGAAGTTCTGAAAAACTGTTTTTT,CASSSAQGSSEKLFF